Below, 25 T cell receptor beta chains from the same sample are listed, as sequenced in a study of beta chain features in type 1 diabetes (dated by TCRdb to 2017 to 2018). Broader findings and caveats from the paper: Type 1 diabetes patients showed a moderate but significant shortening of TCRB CDR3 length in all four CD4+ subsets.

Their antigen targets remain unknown. Receptor amplification or capture employed the immunoSEQ multiplex PCR assay. All of the isolated RNA was reverse transcribed with the High Capacity cDNA Reverse Transcription Kit, so expressed TCRB transcripts were sequenced. TCRdb took this table from immuneACCESS and kept in-frame rearrangements with V and J called. Such tables lack part of the clones; where checked against another copy, unresolved V genes explain under half of the gap, and the rest is unexplained. The sample includes a few hundred thousand clones, with more than 15% observed a single time. The ten most abundant clones make up approximately 0.081% of the sample. Sequenced material: naive CD4+ T cells from blood. According to the study, the label for this sample's cell subset or site signals: true naive CD4+ T cells. The receptor set was obtained from a man under 40 with type 1 diabetes.

This clone was observed a few times. This chain joins TRBV25-1 and TRBJ2-5; unclear D gene. The V end lost 4 bases, the J end lost 3 bases, and 6 bases lay between the germline ends. CDR3 length equals 12 residues. CDR1 and CDR2 from the germline V gene are MGHDK and SYGVNS. CDR3 in DNA: TGTGCCAGCAGTGGCAATAAAGAGACCCAGTACTTC. It translates to CASSGNKETQYF. Full variable domain (outside the CDR3, taken from reference TRBV25-1 and TRBJ2-5): EADIYQTPRYLVIGTGKKITLECSQTMGHDKMYWYQQDPGMELHLIHYSYGVNSTEKGDLSSESTVSRIRTEHFPLTLESARPSHTSQYLCASSGNKETQYFGPGTRLLVL.

The rearrangement joins TRBV4-1 to TRBJ1-2; 8 bases align to TRBD1. From germline, CDR1 is MGHRA and CDR2 YSYEKL. This CDR3 region has 14 residues. The V and J ends lost 7 bases and 2 bases, in that order; junction bases with no gene match: 6. The CDR3 DNA is TGCGCCAGCAACTTCGGACAGGGCAACTATGGCTACACCTTC. Translating gives CASNFGQGNYGYTF.

This clone has only a few counts. This sequence joins TRBV19 and TRBJ1-2, with TRBD1 matching 11 bases. From germline, CDR1 is LNHDA and CDR2 SQIVND (reference sequence). The trim removed 4 bases at V and 3 bases at J, leaving 4 bases unmatched. This CDR3 has 15 residues. CDR3 sequence reads: CASSTGTGGYYGYTF. CDR3 in DNA: TGTGCCAGTAGTACCGGGACAGGGGGATACTATGGCTACACCTTC.

This clone was picked up a small number of times. The V gene is TRBV29-1, the J gene TRBJ1-1, with TRBD1 matching 8 bases. The junction had 7 bases not matched to a gene; V was cut back by 3 bases and J by 4 bases. The CDR3 length is 14 residues. Germline V lookup: CDR1 SQVTM, CDR2 ANQGSEA. In DNA, the CDR3 is TGCAGCGTTGACCGGGGACAGGTCGGCACTGAAGCTTTCTTT. Encoded protein: CSVDRGQVGTEAFF.

This chain uses TRBV7-2 with TRBJ2-5; D is possibly TRBD2 (6 bases). V lost 2 bases and J lost 5, with 9 bases in between. Germline CDR1 SGHTA, CDR2 FQGNSA. CDR3 length equals 13 residues. CDR3 sequence reads: CASSLNGGETQYF. CDR3 DNA sequence: TGTGCCAGCAGCTTAAATGGAGGGGAGACCCAGTACTTC. Looking up the rest from reference TRBV7-2 and TRBJ2-5 gives the full variable domain: GAGVSQSPSNKVTEKGKDVELRCDPISGHTALYWYRQSLGQGLEFLIYFQGNSAPDKSGLPSDRFSAERTGGSVSTLTIQRTQQEDSAVYLCASSLNGGETQYFGPGTRLLVL.

The rearrangement uses TRBV29-1 and TRBJ2-2; D is perhaps TRBD1 or TRBD2 (5 bases each). Germline-derived CDR1 and CDR2 are SQVTM and ANQGSEA. This CDR3 is 14 amino acids long. Trimming shortened V by 7 bases and J by 2 bases, and 14 bases separated the two germline ends. CDR3: CSAAWGRNTGELFF. CDR3 sequence (DNA): TGCAGCGCCGCCTGGGGGAGAAACACCGGGGAGCTGTTTTTT.

This clone has just a few counts. The chain employs TRBV28 and TRBJ1-1; D perhaps matches TRBD1 (5 bases). Trimming removed 4 bases at V and 0 bases at J, with 12 bases between. Germline V gene data show CDR1 as MDHEN and CDR2 as SYDVKM. The CDR3 has 15 residues. CDR3 DNA: TGTGCCAGCAGTTCGGGGACGTTCATGAACACTGAAGCTTTCTTT. It encodes CASSSGTFMNTEAFF.

This clone was seen a handful of times. The rearrangement joins TRBV7-2 to TRBJ2-7; D is tentatively TRBD1 or TRBD2 (5 bases each). Germline V gene data show CDR1 as SGHTA and CDR2 as FQGNSA. The CDR3 contains 14 residues. The V gene lost 5 bases and the J gene lost 0 bases, with 11 bases spanning the gap. This CDR3 is CASSPRDGSYEQYF. CDR3 DNA: TGTGCCAGCAGCCCCCGGGACGGCTCCTACGAGCAGTACTTC.

This clone was found a few times. The V call is TRBV7-2, the J call TRBJ2-1, with D unresolved. V was pared by 3 bases and J by 7 bases, with 7 bases between. Germline CDR1 is SGHTA and CDR2 is FQGNSA. The length of the CDR3 is 12 residues. The CDR3 DNA sequence: TGTGCCAGCAGCTTCCTAGGGAATGAGCAGTTCTTC. It translates to CASSFLGNEQFF.

The rearrangement joins TRBV29-1 to TRBJ2-3; D remains unclear. Trimming removed 4 bases at V and 1 base at J, with 9 bases between. The CDR3 has 13 residues. The germline V gene has CDR1 SQVTM and CDR2 ANQGSEA. The CDR3 loop is CSVAGYGTDTQYF. CDR3 sequence (DNA): TGCAGCGTTGCAGGTTACGGCACAGATACGCAGTATTTT.

The chain joins TRBV7-3 to TRBJ2-1; a possible D gene is TRBD1 (5 bases). The CDR3 extends over 15 amino acids. Trimming stripped 0 bases from V and 3 bases from J, with 9 bases between. Per the germline V gene, CDR1 is SGHTA and CDR2 is FQGTGA. In DNA, the CDR3 is TGTGCCAGCAGCTTAACGGAAGGGGACTACAATGAGCAGTTCTTC. It yields the protein CASSLTEGDYNEQFF.

The V and J genes are TRBV30 and TRBJ2-5; TRBD2 is a possible D gene (5 bases). Germline V gene sequence: CDR1 GTSNPN, CDR2 SVGIG (reference sequence). V lost 5 bases, J lost 5 bases, and 15 bases lay in between. The CDR3 spans 13 residues. CDR3: CAWDYGRLETQYF. The CDR3 nucleotides are TGTGCCTGGGACTACGGACGGCTCGAGACCCAGTACTTC.

This clone was seen only a few times. The chain is built from TRBV5-1 and TRBJ2-1; 12 positions agree with TRBD2. The V gene's germline CDR1 is SGHRS and CDR2 YFSETQ. The CDR3 length is 19 residues. The V and J ends lost 5 bases and 7 bases, in that order; junction bases with no gene match: 19. The CDR3 reads CASRPRLQLTSGSKNEQFF. DNA for the CDR3: TGCGCCAGCAGACCTCGATTACAGCTGACTAGCGGGAGTAAAAATGAGCAGTTCTTC. Looking up the rest from reference TRBV5-1 and TRBJ2-1 gives the full variable domain: KAGVTQTPRYLIKTRGQQVTLSCSPISGHRSVSWYQQTPGQGLQFLFEYFSETQRNKGNFPGRFSGRQFSNSRSEMNVSTLELGDSALYLCASRPRLQLTSGSKNEQFFGPGTRLTVL.

The chain joins TRBV28 to TRBJ2-5; no reliable D call. Germline-derived CDR1 and CDR2 are MDHEN and SYDVKM. The CDR3 is made up of 11 amino acids. Trimming pared 7 bases from V and 1 base from J, leaving 4 bases between. In nucleotides, the CDR3 is TGTGCCAGCACCGTCCAAGAGACCCAGTACTTC. The encoded protein is CASTVQETQYF.

This chain connects TRBV4-1 to TRBJ1-4; D gene ambiguous. Trimming took 0 bases from V and 6 from J, leaving 14 bases between them. Germline-derived CDR1 and CDR2 are MGHRA and YSYEKL. The CDR3 contains 16 residues. CDR3 residues: CASSQDRGSSDEKLFF. CDR3 in DNA: TGCGCCAGCAGCCAAGATCGCGGGAGCAGCGATGAAAAACTGTTTTTT.

This chain links TRBV14 with TRBJ2-3, with 7 bases identical to TRBD2. The trim removed 5 bases at V and 5 bases at J, leaving 7 bases unmatched. The V gene's germline CDR1 is SGHDN and CDR2 FVKESK. The CDR3 sequence is 14 residues long. The chain's CDR3 is CASSSTWEGDTQYF. Written as DNA, the CDR3 is TGTGCCAGCAGCTCAACCTGGGAGGGAGATACGCAGTATTTT. Full variable domain (missing parts from reference TRBV14 and TRBJ2-3): EAGVTQFPSHSVIEKGQTVTLRCDPISGHDNLYWYRRVMGKEIKFLLHFVKESKQDESGMPNNRFLAERTGGTYSTLKVQPAELEDSGVYFCASSSTWEGDTQYFGPGTRLTVL.

V and J are TRBV30 and TRBJ2-3; D unclear. V lost 5 bases to trimming and J lost 2 bases, with 14 bases between them. The CDR3 length is 14 residues. The germline CDR1 and CDR2 sequences are GTSNPN and SVGIG (reference sequence). DNA for the CDR3: TGTGCCTGGGGCGGCCGACCTTCCACAGATACGCAGTATTTT. Translating gives CAWGGRPSTDTQYF.

The chain has TRBV29-1 and TRBJ2-1; 10 nucleotides agree with TRBD2. The CDR3 loop spans 13 amino acids. V trimming: 6 bases; J trimming: 4 bases; junction bases outside the gene matches: 3. Germline V gene data show CDR1 as SQVTM and CDR2 as ANQGSEA. The CDR3 DNA reads as TGCAGCGTAGCGGGAGGGCGATACAATGAGCAGTTCTTC. Translating it yields CSVAGGRYNEQFF.

The V and J genes are TRBV29-1 and TRBJ2-1, with D perhaps TRBD2 (6 bases). The germline V and J ends were trimmed by 3 bases and 8 bases, with 17 bases remaining between them. The germline gives CDR1 SQVTM, CDR2 ANQGSEA. The CDR3 covers 14 residues. In DNA, the CDR3 is TGCAGCGTTGACGGCGGCGGGGTTTTGGATGAGCAGTTCTTC. Encoded protein: CSVDGGGVLDEQFF.

This clone was picked up a small number of times. The chain carries TRBV29-1 and TRBJ1-4; no firm D call. In germline, CDR1 is SQVTM, CDR2 ANQGSEA. The CDR3 spans 13 residues. Between the trimmed V and J ends, which lost 0 bases and 8 bases, there was a span of 10 bases. The CDR3 coding sequence is TGCAGCGTTGAAGACCCCGGTCGAGAAAAACTGTTTTTT. Encoded protein: CSVEDPGREKLFF. Drawing the rest from reference TRBV29-1 and TRBJ1-4, the complete variable domain is SAVISQKPSRDICQRGTSLTIQCQVDSQVTMMFWYRQQPGQSLTLIATANQGSEATYESGFVIDKFPISRPNLTFSTLTVSNMSPEDSSIYLCSVEDPGREKLFFGSGTQLSVL.

The chain combines TRBV5-4 with TRBJ2-3; 11 bases map to TRBD2. Germline V gene lookup returns CDR1 SGHNT and CDR2 YYREEE (reference sequence). The CDR3 consists of 14 residues. The trim removed 2 bases at V and 4 bases at J, leaving 0 bases unmatched. The DNA of the CDR3 is TGTGCCAGCAGCTTACTAGCGGGAGCAGATACGCAGTATTTT. It translates to CASSLLAGADTQYF.

This chain uses TRBV23-1 with TRBJ2-1; TRBD2 matches 11 bases. TRBV23-1 is classed as an ORF, of uncertain function. The CDR3 sequence is 16 residues long. V was clipped by 3 bases and J by 3 bases; unmatched bases: 4. This CDR3 reads CASSQSTSGNYNEQFF. The CDR3 nucleotides read TGCGCCAGCAGTCAGTCGACTAGCGGGAACTACAATGAGCAGTTCTTC.

This chain connects TRBV30 to TRBJ2-1; D is ambiguous. Germline-derived CDR1 and CDR2 are GTSNPN and SVGIG (reference sequence). The V end was cut by 3 bases, the J end by 2 bases, with 14 bases between. The CDR3 length is 15 residues. CDR3 amino acids: CAWRIGELTYNEQFF. CDR3 DNA sequence: TGTGCCTGGAGGATAGGTGAACTTACCTACAATGAGCAGTTCTTC. Looking up the rest from reference TRBV30 and TRBJ2-1 gives the full variable domain: SQTIHQWPATLVQPVGSPLSLECTVEGTSNPNLYWYRQAAGRGLQLLFYSVGIGQISSEVPQNLSASRPQDRQFILSSKKLLLSDSGFYLCAWRIGELTYNEQFFGPGTRLTVL.

The chain uses TRBV5-1 and TRBJ1-1, with 7 bases identical to TRBD1. The J segment lost 1 base and the V segment lost 4 bases, leaving 4 bases of the junction unmatched. Germline lookup yields CDR1 SGHRS and CDR2 YFSETQ. This CDR3 region has 14 residues. CDR3 sequence reads: CASSPGQPNTEAFF. CDR3 nucleotides: TGCGCCAGCAGCCCGGGACAGCCGAACACTGAAGCTTTCTTT.

For this clone: Within the sample, other DNA sequences also encode this same CDR3. The chain is built from TRBV30 and TRBJ1-2; D gene uncertain. Germline CDR1 GTSNPN, CDR2 SVGIG (reference sequence). Trimming pared 1 base from V and 4 bases from J, leaving 4 bases between. CDR3 length: 11 residues. The CDR3 loop is CAWSAVYGYTF. Written as DNA, the CDR3 is TGTGCCTGGAGTGCCGTCTATGGCTACACCTTC.